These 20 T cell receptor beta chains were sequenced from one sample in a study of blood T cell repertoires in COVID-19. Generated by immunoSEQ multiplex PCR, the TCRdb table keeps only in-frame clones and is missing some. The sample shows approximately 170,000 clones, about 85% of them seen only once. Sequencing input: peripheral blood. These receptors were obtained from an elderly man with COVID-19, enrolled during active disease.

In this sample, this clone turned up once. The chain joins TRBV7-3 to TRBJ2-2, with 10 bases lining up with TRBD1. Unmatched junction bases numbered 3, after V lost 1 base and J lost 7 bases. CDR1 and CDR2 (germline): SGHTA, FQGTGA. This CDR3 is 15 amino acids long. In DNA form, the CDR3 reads TGTGCCAGCAGCTTAATGGGACAGGGGAACGGGGAGCTGTTTTTT. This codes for CASSLMGQGNGELFF.

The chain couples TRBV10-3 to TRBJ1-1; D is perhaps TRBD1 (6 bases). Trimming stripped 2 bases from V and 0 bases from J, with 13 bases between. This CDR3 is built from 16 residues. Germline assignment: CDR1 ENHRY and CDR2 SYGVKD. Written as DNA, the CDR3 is TGTGCCATCAGTGAGCGGGGGGCTACGATGAACACTGAAGCTTTCTTT. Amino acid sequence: CAISERGATMNTEAFF.

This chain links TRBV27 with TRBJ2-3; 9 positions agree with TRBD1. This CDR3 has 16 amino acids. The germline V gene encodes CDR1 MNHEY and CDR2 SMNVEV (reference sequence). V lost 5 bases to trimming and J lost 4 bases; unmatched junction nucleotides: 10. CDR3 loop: CASSPGQGRGADTQYF. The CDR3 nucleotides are TGTGCCAGCAGTCCAGGACAGGGGAGAGGGGCAGATACGCAGTATTTT.

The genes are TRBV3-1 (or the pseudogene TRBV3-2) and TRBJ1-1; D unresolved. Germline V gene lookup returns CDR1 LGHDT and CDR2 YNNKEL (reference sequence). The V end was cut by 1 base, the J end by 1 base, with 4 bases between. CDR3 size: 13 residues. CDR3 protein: CASSQVENTEAFF. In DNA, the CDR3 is TGTGCCAGCAGCCAAGTAGAGAACACTGAAGCTTTCTTT.

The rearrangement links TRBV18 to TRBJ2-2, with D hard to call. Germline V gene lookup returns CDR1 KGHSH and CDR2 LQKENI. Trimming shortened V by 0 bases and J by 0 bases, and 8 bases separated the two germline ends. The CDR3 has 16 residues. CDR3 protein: CASSPPVGTNTGELFF. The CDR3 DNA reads TGTGCCAGCTCACCACCGGTTGGCACGAACACCGGGGAGCTGTTTTTT.

The CDR3 region has the DNA TGTGCCAGCAGAGGACAGTCCGGGGACACTAATGAAAAACTGTTTTTT. Amino acids: CASRGQSGDTNEKLFF. The chain is built from TRBV6-6 and TRBJ1-4; tentatively, D is TRBD1 (6 bases). The CDR3 is 16 amino acids. Germline CDR1 is MNHNY and CDR2 is SVGAGI (reference sequence). V was shortened by 6 bases and J by 2 bases, with 16 bases between the two germline ends.

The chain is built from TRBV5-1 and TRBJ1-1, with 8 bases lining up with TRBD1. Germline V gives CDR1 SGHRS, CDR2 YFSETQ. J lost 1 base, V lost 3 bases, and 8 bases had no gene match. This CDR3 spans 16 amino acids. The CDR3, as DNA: TGCGCCAGCAGCTCGCACAGACAGGGGTGGAACACTGAAGCTTTCTTT. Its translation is CASSSHRQGWNTEAFF.

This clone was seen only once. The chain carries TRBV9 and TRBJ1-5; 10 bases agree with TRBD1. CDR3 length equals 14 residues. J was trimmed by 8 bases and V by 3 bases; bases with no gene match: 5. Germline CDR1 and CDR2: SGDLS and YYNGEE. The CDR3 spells CASSGGQGSEPQHF. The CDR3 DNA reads TGTGCCAGCAGCGGGGGACAGGGGTCGGAGCCCCAGCATTTT.

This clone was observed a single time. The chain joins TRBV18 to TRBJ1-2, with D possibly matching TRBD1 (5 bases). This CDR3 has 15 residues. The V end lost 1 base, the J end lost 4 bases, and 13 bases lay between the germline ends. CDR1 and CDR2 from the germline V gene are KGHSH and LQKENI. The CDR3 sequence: CASSPQGSQGYGYTF. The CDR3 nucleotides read TGTGCCAGCTCACCACAGGGGTCTCAAGGCTATGGCTACACCTTC.

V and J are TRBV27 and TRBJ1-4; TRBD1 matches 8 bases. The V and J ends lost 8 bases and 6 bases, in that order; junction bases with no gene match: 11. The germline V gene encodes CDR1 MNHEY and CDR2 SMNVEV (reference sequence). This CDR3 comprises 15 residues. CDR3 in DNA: TGTGCCAGCGGGACAGGACTGGACAACGATGAAAAACTGTTTTTT. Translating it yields CASGTGLDNDEKLFF.

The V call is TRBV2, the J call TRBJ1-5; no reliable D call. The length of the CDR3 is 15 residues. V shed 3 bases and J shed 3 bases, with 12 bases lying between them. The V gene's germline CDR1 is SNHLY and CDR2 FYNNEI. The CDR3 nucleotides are TGTGCCAGCAGTGAGAGGTTTCGGGTCAATCAGCCCCAGCATTTT. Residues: CASSERFRVNQPQHF.

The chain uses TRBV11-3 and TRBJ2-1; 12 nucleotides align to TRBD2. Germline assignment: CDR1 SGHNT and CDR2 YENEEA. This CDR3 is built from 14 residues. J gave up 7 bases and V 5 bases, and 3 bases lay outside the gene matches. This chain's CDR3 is CASSNLAGGNEQFF. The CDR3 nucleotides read TGTGCCAGCAGCAACCTAGCGGGGGGGAATGAGCAGTTCTTC.

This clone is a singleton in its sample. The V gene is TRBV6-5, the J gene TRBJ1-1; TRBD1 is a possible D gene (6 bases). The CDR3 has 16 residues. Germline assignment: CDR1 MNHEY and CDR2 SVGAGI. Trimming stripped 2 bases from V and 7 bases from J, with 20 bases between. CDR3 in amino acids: CASSYTGQGNLYEAFF. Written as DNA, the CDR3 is TGTGCCAGCAGTTACACGGGGCAGGGGAATTTATATGAAGCTTTCTTT.

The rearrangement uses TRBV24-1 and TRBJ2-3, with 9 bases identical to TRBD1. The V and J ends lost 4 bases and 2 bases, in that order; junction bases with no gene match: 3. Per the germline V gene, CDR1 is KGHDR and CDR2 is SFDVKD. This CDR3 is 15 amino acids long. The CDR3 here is CATSEGQGLTDTQYF. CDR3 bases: TGTGCCACCAGTGAGGGACAGGGCCTCACAGATACGCAGTATTTT.

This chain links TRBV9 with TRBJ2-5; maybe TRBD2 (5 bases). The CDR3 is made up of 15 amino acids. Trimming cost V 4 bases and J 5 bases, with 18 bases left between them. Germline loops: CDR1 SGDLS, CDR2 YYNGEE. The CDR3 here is CASSPRTSTGETQYF. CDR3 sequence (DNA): TGTGCCAGCAGCCCCCGGACTTCCACCGGGGAGACCCAGTACTTC.

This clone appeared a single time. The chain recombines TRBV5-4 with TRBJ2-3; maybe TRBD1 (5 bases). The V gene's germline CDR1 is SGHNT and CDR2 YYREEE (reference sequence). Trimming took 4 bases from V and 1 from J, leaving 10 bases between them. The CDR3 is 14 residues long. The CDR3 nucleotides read TGTGCCAGCAGCCAGGGATGGGGCACAGATACGCAGTATTTT. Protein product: CASSQGWGTDTQYF. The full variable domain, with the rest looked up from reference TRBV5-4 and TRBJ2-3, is ETGVTQSPTHLIKTRGQQVTLRCSSQSGHNTVSWYQQALGQGPQFIFQYYREEENGRGNFPPRFSGLQFPNYSSELNVNALELDDSALYLCASSQGWGTDTQYFGPGTRLTVL.

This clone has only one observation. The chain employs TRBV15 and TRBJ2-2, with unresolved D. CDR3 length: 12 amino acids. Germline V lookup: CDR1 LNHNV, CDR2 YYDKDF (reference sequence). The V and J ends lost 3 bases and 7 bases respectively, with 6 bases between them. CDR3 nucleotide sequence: TGTGCCACCAGCAGCGCGGACGGGGAGCTGTTTTTT. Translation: CATSSADGELFF.

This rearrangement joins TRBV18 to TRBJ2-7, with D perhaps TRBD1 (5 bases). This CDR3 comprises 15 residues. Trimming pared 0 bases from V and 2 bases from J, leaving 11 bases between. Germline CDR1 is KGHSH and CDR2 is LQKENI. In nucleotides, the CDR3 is TGTGCCAGCTCACCACCAACAGGCTCAACCTACGAGCAGTACTTC. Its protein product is CASSPPTGSTYEQYF. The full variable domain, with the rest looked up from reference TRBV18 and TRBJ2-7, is NAGVMQNPRHLVRRRGQEARLRCSPMKGHSHVYWYRQLPEEGLKFMVYLQKENIIDESGMPKERFSAEFPKEGPSILRIQQVVRGDSAAYFCASSPPTGSTYEQYFGPGTRLTVT.

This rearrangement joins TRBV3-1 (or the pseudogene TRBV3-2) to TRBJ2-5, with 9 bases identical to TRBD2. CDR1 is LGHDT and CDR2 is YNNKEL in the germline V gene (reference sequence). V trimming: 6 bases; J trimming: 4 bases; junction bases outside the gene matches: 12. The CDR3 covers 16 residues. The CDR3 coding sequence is TGTGCCAGCAGTCCGTCCGTGGCGGGGGGGTCAGAGACCCAGTACTTC. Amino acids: CASSPSVAGGSETQYF.

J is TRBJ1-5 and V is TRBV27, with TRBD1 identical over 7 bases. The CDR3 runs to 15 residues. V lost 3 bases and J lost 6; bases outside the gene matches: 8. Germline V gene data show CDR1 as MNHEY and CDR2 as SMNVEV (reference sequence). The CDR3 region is CASSLSPTGPQPQHF. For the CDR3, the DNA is TGTGCCAGCAGTTTGTCCCCGACAGGGCCTCAGCCCCAGCATTTT.